This TCR beta chain derives from a study of blood T cells in healthy people across ages. Then a second PCR, running roughly 7 to 11 cycles, was carried out with a sample-barcoded 5' primer and a J-beta primer mix. TCRdb reprocessed the 5' RACE reads with MiXCR, giving one entry per CDR3 protein. The repertoire has 580,000 or so distinct CDR3 sequences, around half of them found once; the top ten carry about 26%. Notes on this clonotype: Since a much larger clone is just one base distant, this may be a read error. The conserved final phenylalanine or tryptophan is absent from the CDR3, which likely points to a read error.

CDR1 is MNHEY, CDR2 SVGAGI, per germline. The V end lost 2 bases, the J end lost 5 bases, and 9 bases lay between the germline ends. CDR3 length: 13 amino acids. At least 6.5 million PBMCs were isolated per sample. No fewer than 5.5 micrograms of total RNA were isolated from every sample. This TCR was sampled from an older man in good health. The chain recombines TRBV6-5 with TRBJ2-5; no firm D call. Sample: blood. CDR3 sequence reads: CASSYGDPETQYL. In nucleotides, the CDR3 is TGTGCCAGCAGTTACGGGGATCCGGAGACCCAGTACTTA.